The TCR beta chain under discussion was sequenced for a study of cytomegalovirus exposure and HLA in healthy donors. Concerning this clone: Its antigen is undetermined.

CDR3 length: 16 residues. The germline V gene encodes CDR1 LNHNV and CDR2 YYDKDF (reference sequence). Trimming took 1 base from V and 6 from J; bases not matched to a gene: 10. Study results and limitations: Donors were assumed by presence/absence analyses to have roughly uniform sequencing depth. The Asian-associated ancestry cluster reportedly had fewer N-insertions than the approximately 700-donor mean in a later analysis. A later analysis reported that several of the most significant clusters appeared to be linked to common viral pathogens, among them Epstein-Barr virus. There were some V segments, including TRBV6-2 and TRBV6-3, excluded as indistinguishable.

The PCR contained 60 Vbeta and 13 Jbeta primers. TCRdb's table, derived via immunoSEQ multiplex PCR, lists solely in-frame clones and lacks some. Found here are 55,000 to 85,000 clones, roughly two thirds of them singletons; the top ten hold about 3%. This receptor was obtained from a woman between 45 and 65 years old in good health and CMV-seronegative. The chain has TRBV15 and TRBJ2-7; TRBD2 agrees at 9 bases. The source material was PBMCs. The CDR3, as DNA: TGTGCCACCAGCAGAGGGGGTGGCGGGAGGGAGGCCGAGCAGTACTTC. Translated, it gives CATSRGGGGREAEQYF.